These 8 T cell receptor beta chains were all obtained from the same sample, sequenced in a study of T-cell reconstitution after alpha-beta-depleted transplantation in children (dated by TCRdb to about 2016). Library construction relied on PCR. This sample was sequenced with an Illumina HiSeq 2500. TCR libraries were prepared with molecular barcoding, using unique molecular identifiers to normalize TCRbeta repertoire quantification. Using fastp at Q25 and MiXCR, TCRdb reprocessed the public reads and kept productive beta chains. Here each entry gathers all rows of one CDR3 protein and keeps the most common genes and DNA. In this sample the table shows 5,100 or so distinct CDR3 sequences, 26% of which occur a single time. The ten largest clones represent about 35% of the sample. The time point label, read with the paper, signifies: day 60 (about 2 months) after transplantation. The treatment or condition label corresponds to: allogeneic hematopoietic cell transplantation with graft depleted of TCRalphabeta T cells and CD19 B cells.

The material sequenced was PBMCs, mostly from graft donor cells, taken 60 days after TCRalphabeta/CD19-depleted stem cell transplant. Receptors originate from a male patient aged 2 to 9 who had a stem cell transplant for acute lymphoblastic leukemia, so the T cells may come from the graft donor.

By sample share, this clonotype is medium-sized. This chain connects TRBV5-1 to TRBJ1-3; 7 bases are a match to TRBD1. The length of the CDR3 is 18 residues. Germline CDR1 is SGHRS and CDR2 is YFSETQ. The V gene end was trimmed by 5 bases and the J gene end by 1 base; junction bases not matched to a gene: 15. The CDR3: CASRTGTERSWSGNTIYF. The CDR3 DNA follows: TGCGCCAGCAGAACCGGGACAGAGCGGTCTTGGTCTGGAAACACCATATATTTT.

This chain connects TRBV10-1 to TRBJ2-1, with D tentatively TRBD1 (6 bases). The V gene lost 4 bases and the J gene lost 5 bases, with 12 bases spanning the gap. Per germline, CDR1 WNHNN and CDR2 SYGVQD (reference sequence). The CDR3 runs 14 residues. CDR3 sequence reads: CASSVAWDNNEQFF. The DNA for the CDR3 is TGCGCCAGCAGTGTAGCGTGGGACAACAATGAGCAGTTCTTC.

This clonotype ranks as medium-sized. The CDR3: CASSLTAGIYNEQFF. For the CDR3, the DNA is TGTGCCAGCAGCTTAACAGCGGGGATTTACAATGAGCAGTTCTTC. V is TRBV7-2 and J is TRBJ2-1, with 7 bases lining up with TRBD2. The CDR3 is made up of 15 amino acids. The germline CDR1 and CDR2 sequences are SGHTA and FQGNSA. Trimming cost V 2 bases and J 4 bases; bases outside gene matches: 5.

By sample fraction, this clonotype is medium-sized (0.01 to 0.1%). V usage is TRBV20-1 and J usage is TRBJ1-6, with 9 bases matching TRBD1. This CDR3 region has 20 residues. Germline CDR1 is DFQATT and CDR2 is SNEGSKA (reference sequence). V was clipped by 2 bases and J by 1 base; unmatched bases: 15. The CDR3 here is CSARNIKPGQGSSYNSPLHF. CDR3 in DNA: TGCAGTGCTAGAAACATTAAACCGGGACAGGGTTCTTCCTATAATTCACCCCTCCACTTT.

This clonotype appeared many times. Here the CDR3 reads CASSLAWENEQYF. The CDR3 nucleotides read TGTGCCAGCAGCTTAGCGTGGGAGAACGAGCAGTACTTC. The V gene is TRBV7-9, the J gene TRBJ2-7, with D tentatively TRBD2 (5 bases). Trimming removed 0 bases at V and 5 bases at J, with 8 bases between. Germline V gene lookup returns CDR1 SEHNR and CDR2 FQNEAQ (reference sequence). The CDR3 covers 13 residues.

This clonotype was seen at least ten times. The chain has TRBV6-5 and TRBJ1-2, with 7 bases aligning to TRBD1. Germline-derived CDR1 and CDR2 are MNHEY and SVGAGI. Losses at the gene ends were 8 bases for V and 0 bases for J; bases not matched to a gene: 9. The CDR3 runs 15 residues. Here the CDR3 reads CASRPDRATNYGYTF. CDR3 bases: TGTGCCAGCCGCCCCGACAGGGCGACTAACTATGGCTACACCTTC.

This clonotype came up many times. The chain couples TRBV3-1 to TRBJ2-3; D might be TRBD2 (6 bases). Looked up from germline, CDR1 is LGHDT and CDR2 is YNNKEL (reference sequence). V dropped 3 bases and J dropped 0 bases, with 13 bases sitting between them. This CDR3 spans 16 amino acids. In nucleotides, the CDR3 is TGTGCCAGCAGCCAGGGAGCGGGCCCTAGCACAGATACGCAGTATTTT. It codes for CASSQGAGPSTDTQYF.

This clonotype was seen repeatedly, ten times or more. The CDR3 loop is CASSLGGGGSYEQYF. CDR3 nucleotides: TGCGCCAGCAGCTTGGGGGGGGGAGGAAGCTACGAGCAGTACTTC. This sequence joins TRBV5-1 and TRBJ2-7; 7 positions agree with TRBD2. Germline CDR1 is SGHRS and CDR2 is YFSETQ. After removal of 0 bases from V and 3 bases from J, the junction contained 6 bases not matched to a gene. The CDR3 runs to 15 residues.